This T cell receptor (beta chain) is from a study of PD-L1 blockade in urothelial cancer. Whole-study context: Patients, treated from 2014 onward, received atezolizumab 1,200 mg intravenously every 3 weeks. Researchers found blood samples held a median of approximately 150,000 T cells.

TCRdb's copy holds only in-frame clones and misses some; the assay was immunoSEQ multiplex PCR. The sample holds 49,000 or so clones, 79% seen once. Trimming cost V 2 bases and J 6 bases; bases outside gene matches: 4. The CDR3 loop spans 13 amino acids. CDR1 MDHEN and CDR2 SYDVKM come from the germline V gene. Sample time point: pretreatment peripheral blood. The TCR comes from an older man with urothelial cancer. Sequencing used PBMCs, obtained around atezolizumab (anti-PD-L1) treatment. The J gene is TRBJ2-7, the V gene TRBV28; 7 bases line up with TRBD1. CDR3 sequence reads: CASSLGQVGEQYF. CDR3 nucleotide sequence: TGTGCCAGCAGTTTAGGACAGGTCGGCGAGCAGTACTTC.